What follows are 13 T cell receptor beta chains derived from one specimen sequenced in a study of blood T cell repertoires in COVID-19. Profiled with immunoSEQ multiplex PCR; TCRdb holds only in-frame clones, not every one. The table records about 380,000 clones, 87% of them present only once. The sample consisted of PBMCs or T cells enriched from blood (not recorded which). Receptors were obtained from a man aged 25 to 40 who had recovered from COVID-19.

The chain carries TRBV18 and TRBJ1-1; no firm D call. Trimming took 3 bases from V and 2 from J, leaving 10 bases between them. Per the germline V gene, CDR1 is KGHSH and CDR2 is LQKENI. The CDR3 loop spans 14 amino acids. CDR3 sequence: CASSPTELNTEAFF. CDR3 nucleotides: TGTGCCAGCTCACCCACTGAGCTAAACACTGAAGCTTTCTTT.

This clone was counted a few times. This chain connects TRBV2 to TRBJ1-1; D gene ambiguous. The length of the CDR3 is 13 residues. The V gene lost 4 bases and the J gene lost 5 bases, with 11 bases spanning the gap. CDR1 and CDR2 from the germline V gene are SNHLY and FYNNEI. The CDR3 protein is CASSADGGTEAFF. The CDR3 DNA reads as TGTGCCAGCAGTGCAGATGGCGGGACTGAAGCTTTCTTT.

The table lists this clone with a few counts. The CDR3 DNA reads as TGTGCCAGCAGCGTAGGAAATTGGCAGGGAGGAGGGGAGCAGTTCTTC. It encodes CASSVGNWQGGGEQFF. The chain joins TRBV9 to TRBJ2-1; tentatively, D is TRBD2 (6 bases). The CDR3 is made up of 16 amino acids. Deletions cut 0 bases from V and 10 bases from J, with 20 bases between. Per the germline V gene, CDR1 is SGDLS and CDR2 is YYNGEE. The variable domain in full, completed from reference TRBV9 and TRBJ2-1, reads DSGVTQTPKHLITATGQRVTLRCSPRSGDLSVYWYQQSLDQGLQFLIQYYNGEERAKGNILERFSAQQFPDLHSELNLSSLELGDSALYFCASSVGNWQGGGEQFFGPGTRLTVL.

The gene calls are TRBV10-3 and TRBJ1-2; D might be TRBD1 (5 bases). The ends were cut back, 3 bases at V and 8 bases at J, with 10 bases in the middle. In germline, CDR1 is ENHRY, CDR2 SYGVKD. This CDR3 has 12 amino acids. CDR3 protein: CAISDRGGGYTF. The CDR3 coding sequence is TGTGCCATCAGTGACCGGGGGGGAGGCTACACCTTC.

This clone is a singleton in its sample. This chain joins TRBV9 and TRBJ1-4; possible D gene TRBD1, 6 bases. The CDR3 is 12 residues long. In germline, CDR1 is SGDLS, CDR2 YYNGEE. The germline V and J ends were trimmed by 4 bases and 12 bases, with 13 bases remaining between them. The CDR3 nucleotides are TGTGCCAGCAGCAAGGGGGGGCCTGAACTGTTTTTT. Protein: CASSKGGPELFF.

The V and J genes are TRBV7-6 and TRBJ2-7, with TRBD1 matching over 12 bases. The CDR3 is made up of 14 amino acids. V dropped 3 bases and J dropped 6; count of bases not matched to a gene: 3. The germline gives CDR1 SGHVS, CDR2 FNYEAQ. Here the CDR3 DNA reads TGTGCCAGCAGCTTGGGGACAGGGGGCTTCGAGCAGTACTTC. As protein: CASSLGTGGFEQYF. Together with reference TRBV7-6 and TRBJ2-7, the CDR3 gives the full variable domain: GAGVSQSPRYKVTKRGQDVALRCDPISGHVSLYWYRQALGQGPEFLTYFNYEAQQDKSGLPNDRFSAERPEGSISTLTIQRTEQRDSAMYRCASSLGTGGFEQYFGPGTRLTVT.

To note about this clone: The junction departs from the called germline gene at one end, perhaps through a read error. The rearrangement links TRBV7-8 to TRBJ2-2, with a weak D call TRBD2 (6 bases). Germline V gene sequence: CDR1 SGHVS, CDR2 FQNEAQ. This CDR3 region has 15 residues. The CDR3 region has the DNA TGTGCCAGCAGCTTGTCCGGGACTCCCACCCGGGAGCTGTTTTTT. This translates into CASSLSGTPTRELFF.

V is TRBV6-1 and J is TRBJ1-1; TRBD1 might be the D (5 bases). V was shortened by 2 bases and J by 3 bases, with 10 bases between the two germline ends. CDR3 length: 14 residues. Germline CDR1 is MNHNS and CDR2 is SASEGT. The CDR3 region is CASSEWGDDTEAFF. As DNA, the CDR3 is TGTGCCAGCAGTGAATGGGGCGATGACACTGAAGCTTTCTTT.

This rearrangement joins TRBV7-8 to TRBJ2-1; D is possibly TRBD1 or TRBD2 (6 bases each). CDR3 length equals 13 residues. Germline V gene data show CDR1 as SGHVS and CDR2 as FQNEAQ. Deletions cut 5 bases from V and 7 bases from J, with 12 bases between. The DNA for the CDR3 is TGTGCCAGCAGCCGGGGGCATCCGAATGAGCAGTTCTTC. This sequence encodes CASSRGHPNEQFF.

This clone has a handful of counts. The rearrangement links TRBV7-3 to TRBJ2-2, with a possible D match to TRBD2 (6 bases). The CDR3 has 14 residues. Trimming shortened V by 5 bases and J by 8 bases, and 15 bases separated the two germline ends. CDR1 is SGHTA, CDR2 FQGTGA, per germline. DNA of the CDR3: TGTGCCAGCAGCAGAGGGACTTCAAAAGGGGAGCTGTTTTTT. Its protein is CASSRGTSKGELFF.

This chain links TRBV7-6 with TRBJ1-5; D unclear. The CDR3 consists of 13 residues. The germline CDR1 and CDR2 sequences are SGHVS and FNYEAQ. Between the trimmed V and J ends, which lost 1 base and 4 bases, there was a span of 5 bases. The CDR3 loop reads CASSLDGNQPQHF. The CDR3, as DNA: TGTGCCAGCAGCTTAGACGGGAATCAGCCCCAGCATTTT. Full variable domain (missing parts from reference TRBV7-6 and TRBJ1-5): GAGVSQSPRYKVTKRGQDVALRCDPISGHVSLYWYRQALGQGPEFLTYFNYEAQQDKSGLPNDRFSAERPEGSISTLTIQRTEQRDSAMYRCASSLDGNQPQHFGDGTRLSIL.

This clone was seen a single time. This sequence joins TRBV19 and TRBJ2-1; 9 bases map to TRBD1. V gave up 7 bases and J gave up 9 bases; unmatched junction bases: 7. The CDR3 runs to 13 residues. Germline V gene lookup returns CDR1 LNHDA and CDR2 SQIVND (reference sequence). DNA for the CDR3: TGTGCCAGTACCCTACAGGGGGCCGTTGAGCAGTTCTTC. It translates to CASTLQGAVEQFF.

This clone was seen just once. V and J are TRBV30 and TRBJ1-5, with D perhaps matching TRBD1 (6 bases). This CDR3 spans 13 amino acids. The germline CDR1 and CDR2 sequences are GTSNPN and SVGIG (reference sequence). The V end was cut by 1 base, the J end by 6 bases, with 10 bases between. The CDR3 coding sequence is TGTGCCTGGAGTGGGTTGGGGGCTCAGCCCCAGCATTTT. Protein product: CAWSGLGAQPQHF.